This T cell receptor beta chain came from a study of T cell responses to AZD1222 COVID-19 vaccine. Sequenced by immunoSEQ multiplex PCR; TCRdb stores in-frame clones only, minus some. This repertoire shows under 200,000 clones, around 92% found once; its top ten account for roughly 1.4%. Second-dose timings of about 4 or about 12 weeks were pooled. Germline assignment: CDR1 MNHNY and CDR2 SVGAGI (reference sequence). This CDR3 is built from 13 residues. Trimming cost V 5 bases and J 3 bases, with 11 bases left between them. This sequence was found in an adult who received the AZD1222 COVID-19 vaccine. The chain carries TRBV6-6 and TRBJ2-7, with D possibly matching TRBD1 (6 bases). Sequenced here: peripheral blood, sampled 28 days after the second AZD1222 dose. CDR3 amino acids: CASSGQGHYEQYF. CDR3 bases: TGTGCCAGCAGTGGGCAGGGACACTACGAGCAGTACTTC.